This T cell receptor (beta chain) was recorded in a study of T cell repertoires in cytomegalovirus infection. The CDR3 runs to 14 residues. V lost 6 bases and J lost 5; bases outside the gene matches: 6. Germline-derived CDR1 and CDR2 are KGHSH and LQKENI. TCRdb called the reads again in MiXCR, with one record for every CDR3 protein. Among about 310,000 distinct CDR3 sequences listed, roughly 16% were seen once. The specimen sequenced was PBMCs. J is TRBJ1-5 and V is TRBV18; TRBD1 matches at 8 bases. The origin of this receptor is a human donor in good health (CMV status not recorded). Some clones in this sample may be carry-over from other donors' samples. CDR3 sequence reads: CASSTDRADQPQHF. The CDR3 DNA follows: TGTGCCAGCTCGACGGACAGGGCGGATCAGCCCCAGCATTTT.